These 2 T cell receptor beta chains were sequenced from one sample in a study of response to subunit inactivated influenza vaccine (dated by TCRdb to 2017 to 2018). Library preparation used RT-PCR. Instrument used: Illumina HiSeq 2500. TCRdb reran the public reads through fastp at Q25 and MiXCR, keeping productive beta chains. CDR3 protein sequences are deduplicated, and each keeps its most common genes and DNA. Recorded for this sample are more than 450,000 distinct CDR3 sequences; 11% of them occurred a single time. Jointly, the top ten make up approximately 10% of the sample. These same records also appear under a second study, on T cells expressing NK-cell markers. Per the second study: 5'RACE template switching, by which a universal primer site and unique molecular identifiers were added, was used to make TCR beta cDNA libraries.

The specimen was PBMCs from blood, collected on the day of vaccination. These receptors originate from a man between 45 and 60 years old who received an inactivated influenza vaccine. Donor details come from another sample of the same person, matched by shared clones.

This clonotype was observed a few times. This rearrangement joins TRBV4-3 to TRBJ2-3; 7 nucleotides align to TRBD1. Trimming at V came to 1 base and at J to 1 base, leaving 11 bases not matched to a gene. CDR3 size: 18 residues. Germline V gene lookup returns CDR1 LGHNA and CDR2 YSLEER. CDR3 coding DNA: TGCGCCAGCAGCCAAGGGGCGACAGGGCTAAGGGGCACAGATACGCAGTATTTT. Translation gives CASSQGATGLRGTDTQYF.

This clonotype was seen a few times. The genes are TRBV28 and TRBJ2-1, with 8 bases aligning to TRBD2. The CDR3 totals 17 residues. CDR1 and CDR2 (germline): MDHEN, SYDVKM. The trim removed 2 bases at V and 8 bases at J, leaving 14 bases unmatched. The CDR3 DNA reads TGTGCCAGCAGTTTAGGGCTAGCGGGTACGTTAGTAGATGAGCAGTTCTTC. Its protein is CASSLGLAGTLVDEQFF.